This T cell receptor (beta chain) came from a study of T cell changes during pregnancy in multiple sclerosis. TCRdb keeps only in-frame clones here, not all; method: immunoSEQ multiplex PCR. This sample has 65,000 to 95,000 clones; about 93% occur once, and the top ten carry 2.5% to 3%. Germline loops: CDR1 SEHNR, CDR2 FQNEAQ (reference sequence). Trimming stripped 6 bases from V and 7 bases from J, with 19 bases between. The CDR3 totals 15 residues. The clonotype was recovered from a female donor in good health, enrolled as a control in a pregnancy study. This rearrangement joins TRBV7-9 to TRBJ2-1; TRBD2 is a possible D gene (6 bases). Material: peripheral blood, obtained after pregnancy. CDR3 nucleotide sequence: TGTGCCAGCAGTCTGCGGGACCCCCTAGGGAATGAGCAGTTCTTC. It encodes CASSLRDPLGNEQFF. Using reference TRBV7-9 and TRBJ2-1 for the parts outside the CDR3, the full variable domain is DTGVSQNPRHKITKRGQNVTFRCDPISEHNRLYWYRQTLGQGPEFLTYFQNEAQLEKSRLLSDRFSAERPKGSFSTLEIQRTEQGDSAMYLCASSLRDPLGNEQFFGPGTRLTVL.